This entry lists 25 T cell receptor beta chains sequenced from one sample in a study of PD-1 blockade in mismatch repair-deficient tumors. The method was immunoSEQ multiplex PCR; TCRdb's version includes in-frame clones alone and lacks a portion of them. The sample lists some 100,000 clones, 65% to 85% seen once, with roughly 6.2% in the top ten. The sequenced sample was peripheral blood, obtained roughly 35 weeks after starting pembrolizumab. The source of these receptors is an adult with mismatch repair-deficient cancer.

The chain is built from TRBV6-5 and TRBJ1-5, with D perhaps matching TRBD1 (5 bases). The length of the CDR3 is 14 residues. Germline V CDR1 and CDR2: MNHEY, SVGAGI. V lost 6 bases to trimming and J lost 1 base, with 10 bases between them. The DNA of the CDR3 is TGTGCCAGCAGGAACGGGGCGAGCAATCAGCCCCAGCATTTT. It is translated as CASRNGASNQPQHF.

The chain is built from TRBV9 and TRBJ2-7; D is undetermined. Germline CDR1 reads SGDLS; CDR2 reads YYNGEE. The length of the CDR3 is 15 residues. V lost 0 bases and J 0 bases, leaving 10 bases between the germline ends. DNA of the CDR3: TGTGCCAGCAGCGTAGCTACGGGTGTCTCCTACGAGCAGTACTTC. Its translation: CASSVATGVSYEQYF.

This chain connects TRBV6-5 to TRBJ1-5, with D possibly being TRBD1 (5 bases). The CDR3 is 14 residues long. Germline V gene sequence: CDR1 MNHEY, CDR2 SVGAGI. The V gene lost 5 bases and the J gene lost 0 bases, with 8 bases spanning the gap. The CDR3 nucleotides read TGTGCCAGCAGTGGGGACCTTAGCAATCAGCCCCAGCATTTT. Translated, it gives CASSGDLSNQPQHF.

J is TRBJ2-7 and V is TRBV14, with D maybe TRBD2 (6 bases). The CDR3 runs 16 residues. The germline V gene has CDR1 SGHDN and CDR2 FVKESK. V lost 3 bases and J lost 3, with 18 bases in between. The CDR3 reads CASSHLGLTGGYEQYF. DNA of the CDR3: TGTGCCAGCAGCCACCTCGGACTAACTGGGGGCTACGAGCAGTACTTC.

This chain joins TRBV19 and TRBJ2-1; possible D gene TRBD1, 5 bases. The CDR3 spans 13 residues. The V gene's germline CDR1 is LNHDA and CDR2 SQIVND (reference sequence). The V end was cut by 5 bases, the J end by 2 bases, with 7 bases between. CDR3 loop: CASSSGTYNEQFF. CDR3 nucleotides: TGTGCCAGTAGTTCAGGGACCTACAATGAGCAGTTCTTC.

The chain joins TRBV6-5 to TRBJ1-1; 8 nucleotides match TRBD1. J gave up 5 bases and V 5 bases, and 10 bases lay outside the gene matches. The CDR3 is made up of 15 amino acids. CDR1 MNHEY and CDR2 SVGAGI come from the germline V gene. The CDR3 is CASSVGGQGRTEAFF. The CDR3 DNA follows: TGTGCCAGCAGTGTGGGTGGACAGGGCAGAACTGAAGCTTTCTTT.

The chain recombines TRBV10-2 with TRBJ2-7, with 10 bases aligning to TRBD1. V lost 3 bases to trimming and J lost 3 bases; unmatched junction nucleotides: 11. The CDR3 totals 17 residues. Germline CDR1 and CDR2: WSHSY and SAAADI. The CDR3 here is CASSDGLAGTGVYEQYF. The CDR3 DNA is TGCGCCAGCAGTGATGGGTTGGCCGGGACAGGGGTCTACGAGCAGTACTTC.

The genes are TRBV7-9 and TRBJ2-4; TRBD2 aligns across 8 bases. Trimming removed 1 base from V and 8 bases from J; junction bases left unmatched: 10. The CDR3 contains 16 residues. CDR1 SEHNR and CDR2 FQNEAQ come from the germline V gene (reference sequence). The CDR3 loop reads CASSLGGLDPSYIQYF. The DNA of the CDR3 is TGTGCCAGCAGCTTAGGGGGACTAGACCCAAGTTACATTCAGTACTTC. The full variable domain, its missing parts supplied by reference TRBV7-9 and TRBJ2-4, is DTGVSQNPRHKITKRGQNVTFRCDPISEHNRLYWYRQTLGQGPEFLTYFQNEAQLEKSRLLSDRFSAERPKGSFSTLEIQRTEQGDSAMYLCASSLGGLDPSYIQYFGAGTRLSVL.

The chain links TRBV6-5 to TRBJ2-2; TRBD2 matches 7 bases. This CDR3 has 14 amino acids. The J segment lost 5 bases and the V segment lost 6 bases, leaving 6 bases of the junction unmatched. Looked up from germline, CDR1 is MNHEY and CDR2 is SVGAGI. The DNA of the CDR3 is TGTGCCAGCAGGGGGGGGTTGTCTACCGGGGAGCTGTTTTTT. Translated: CASRGGLSTGELFF.

The chain links TRBV27 to TRBJ2-5; D remains ambiguous. Germline V gene data show CDR1 as MNHEY and CDR2 as SMNVEV (reference sequence). The CDR3 loop spans 13 amino acids. V lost 0 bases, J lost 6 bases, and 8 bases lay in between. The CDR3 coding sequence is TGTGCCAGCAGTTTATCGGGTTTGAAGACCCAGTACTTC. Amino acids: CASSLSGLKTQYF.

V is TRBV6-1 and J is TRBJ2-5, with 8 bases that match TRBD1. The CDR3 consists of 14 residues. V was pared by 8 bases and J by 2 bases, with 7 bases of the junction left unmatched. Germline-derived CDR1 and CDR2 are MNHNS and SASEGT. The CDR3 nucleotides are TGTGCCAGCTCGCGGACAGGGAAGCAAGAGACCCAGTACTTC. Its protein is CASSRTGKQETQYF.

The rearrangement links TRBV19 to TRBJ2-7, with TRBD2 matching over 10 bases. Germline V lookup: CDR1 LNHDA, CDR2 SQIVND (reference sequence). V was pared by 5 bases and J by 1 base, with 5 bases of the junction left unmatched. The CDR3 spans 15 residues. The CDR3 DNA is TGTGCCAGTAGTCAGTGGACTAGCGGTTCCTACGAGCAGTACTTC. Translation gives CASSQWTSGSYEQYF. Using reference TRBV19 and TRBJ2-7 for the parts outside the CDR3, the full variable domain is DGGITQSPKYLFRKEGQNVTLSCEQNLNHDAMYWYRQDPGQGLRLIYYSQIVNDFQKGDIAEGYSVSREKKESFPLTVTSAQKNPTAFYLCASSQWTSGSYEQYFGPGTRLTVT.

This clone occurred a few times. This rearrangement joins TRBV19 to TRBJ2-1; 10 bases agree with TRBD1. The germline CDR1 and CDR2 sequences are LNHDA and SQIVND (reference sequence). The CDR3 runs to 14 residues. The V gene end was trimmed by 8 bases and the J gene end by 4 bases; junction bases not matched to a gene: 5. In nucleotides, the CDR3 is TGTGCCAGTGCGTGGACAGGGGGGTACAATGAGCAGTTCTTC. Translated, it gives CASAWTGGYNEQFF.

This chain links TRBV6-1 with TRBJ1-4; 9 nucleotides line up with TRBD1. The J segment lost 8 bases and the V segment lost 6 bases, leaving 10 bases of the junction unmatched. This CDR3 has 15 amino acids. Germline V gives CDR1 MNHNS, CDR2 SASEGT. CDR3 residues: CASRPPGQGGEKLFF. CDR3 nucleotides: TGTGCCAGCAGACCTCCGGGACAGGGTGGCGAAAAACTGTTTTTT.

V usage is TRBV13 and J usage is TRBJ1-1; D is perhaps TRBD1 (5 bases). Germline values: CDR1 PRHDT, CDR2 FYEKMQ (reference sequence). V was trimmed by 2 bases and J by 0 bases, leaving 10 bases between them. This CDR3 is built from 15 residues. The CDR3 protein is CASSLSPDMNTEAFF. The CDR3 bases are TGTGCCAGCAGCTTAAGTCCGGACATGAACACTGAAGCTTTCTTT.

V and J are TRBV13 and TRBJ2-1; 9 nucleotides agree with TRBD2. From germline, CDR1 is PRHDT and CDR2 FYEKMQ (reference sequence). With V trimmed by 4 bases and J by 12 bases, 13 bases remained unmatched. CDR3 length equals 15 residues. The chain's CDR3 is CASSSILAGKLGQFF. The CDR3 DNA reads TGTGCCAGCAGCTCTATTCTAGCGGGAAAATTGGGGCAGTTCTTC. The complete variable domain, with remaining parts taken from reference TRBV13 and TRBJ2-1, reads AAGVIQSPRHLIKEKRETATLKCYPIPRHDTVYWYQQGPGQDPQFLISFYEKMQSDKGSIPDRFSAQQFSDYHSELNMSSLELGDSALYFCASSSILAGKLGQFFGPGTRLTVL.

This chain uses TRBV5-1 with TRBJ1-4; no clear D gene. Trimming left V 1 base short and J 7 bases short, with 8 bases between. The CDR3 has 13 amino acids. Germline CDR1 SGHRS, CDR2 YFSETQ. The CDR3 bases are TGCGCCAGCAGCTTGTACGCGGGTGAAAAACTGTTTTTT. This gives the protein CASSLYAGEKLFF.

The gene calls are TRBV5-4 and TRBJ2-1; TRBD1 matches at 11 bases. Looked up from germline, CDR1 is SGHNT and CDR2 is YYREEE (reference sequence). The CDR3 totals 15 residues. J was trimmed by 4 bases and V by 4 bases; bases with no gene match: 4. CDR3 bases: TGTGCCAGCAGCCTGGGGACAGGGGGTTACAATGAGCAGTTCTTC. It encodes CASSLGTGGYNEQFF.

This sequence joins TRBV5-6 and TRBJ2-3; 8 positions match TRBD2. J was trimmed by 0 bases and V by 2 bases; bases with no gene match: 2. Germline CDR1 is SGHDT and CDR2 is YYEEEE. This CDR3 contains 15 residues. CDR3 sequence (DNA): TGTGCCAGCAGCTTACTAGCGGATAGCACAGATACGCAGTATTTT. This gives the protein CASSLLADSTDTQYF. Supplemented by reference TRBV5-6 and TRBJ2-3, the full variable domain reads DAGVTQSPTHLIKTRGQQVTLRCSPKSGHDTVSWYQQALGQGPQFIFQYYEEEERQRGNFPDRFSGHQFPNYSSELNVNALLLGDSALYLCASSLLADSTDTQYFGPGTRLTVL.

The rearrangement links TRBV5-6 to TRBJ1-1; D not certain. Germline V gene lookup returns CDR1 SGHDT and CDR2 YYEEEE. The CDR3 length is 14 residues. Trimming cost V 1 base and J 2 bases, with 9 bases left between them. CDR3 sequence reads: CASSLLGPNTEAFF. The CDR3 DNA is TGTGCCAGCAGCTTGTTGGGCCCAAACACTGAAGCTTTCTTT.

CDR3 loop: CASSLDVYEQYF. The DNA of the CDR3 is TGTGCCAGCAGCTTAGACGTGTACGAGCAGTACTTC. This chain uses TRBV7-9 with TRBJ2-7, with unresolved D. Germline CDR1 and CDR2: SEHNR and FQNEAQ (reference sequence). This CDR3 comprises 12 residues. V lost 1 base and J lost 4, with 5 bases in between.

This chain links TRBV2 with TRBJ2-2; no definite D call. The CDR3 is 16 amino acids. The germline V gene has CDR1 SNHLY and CDR2 FYNNEI. V was clipped by 7 bases and J by 0 bases, with 15 bases between them. In nucleotides, the CDR3 is TGTGCCAGCAAGGTGGGCCCCACCGCGAACACCGGGGAGCTGTTTTTT. It codes for CASKVGPTANTGELFF.

V usage is TRBV27 and J usage is TRBJ2-1; D unresolved. CDR3 size: 14 residues. V gave up 2 bases and J gave up 2 bases, with 7 bases separating them. Germline V gives CDR1 MNHEY, CDR2 SMNVEV (reference sequence). The CDR3 DNA reads as TGTGCCAGCAGTTTAACAAACACCTACAATGAGCAGTTCTTC. This sequence encodes CASSLTNTYNEQFF.

The chain combines TRBV29-1 with TRBJ1-1, with D hard to call. The CDR3 is 11 residues long. Germline lookup yields CDR1 SQVTM and CDR2 ANQGSEA. The V end was cut by 7 bases, the J end by 6 bases, with 12 bases between. CDR3 region: CSAAELAEAFF. CDR3 DNA: TGCAGCGCTGCGGAATTAGCTGAAGCTTTCTTT.

The genes are TRBV27 and TRBJ2-7; TRBD1 or TRBD2 may be the D gene (5 bases each). CDR1 is MNHEY and CDR2 is SMNVEV in the germline V gene (reference sequence). The CDR3 extends over 16 amino acids. Trimming took 8 bases from V and 2 from J, leaving 22 bases between them. The CDR3 DNA is TGTGCCAGCGCACTCGAGCGCCGGGACGGCACCTACGAGCAGTACTTC. Encoded protein: CASALERRDGTYEQYF.